This TCR beta chain appears in the sequencing data of a study of beta chain features in type 1 diabetes. Findings and limits, study-wide: Fewer insertions but more deletions were seen at VDJ junctions in type 1 diabetes patients. The study found moderately but significantly shorter TCRB CDR3s in all four CD4+ subsets of Type 1 diabetes patients.

The CDR3 covers 15 residues. Per the germline V gene, CDR1 is SGDLS and CDR2 is YYNGEE. Trimming shortened V by 3 bases and J by 7 bases, and 14 bases separated the two germline ends. As every portion of the isolated RNA was reverse transcribed, the sequencing read expressed TCRB transcripts. Clones were read by immunoSEQ multiplex PCR, and TCRdb kept only the in-frame ones, dropping some. This table holds roughly 700,000 clones, around an eighth found once. As for this clone: Its antigen remains unidentified.

CD4+ naive, central memory, regulatory and stem cell-like memory cells were sorted via CD45RO/CCR7/CD25/CD127/CD95/CD27. The V and J genes are TRBV9 and TRBJ1-6; D is undetermined. The TCR originated in a man aged 18-30 years with type 1 diabetes. The sample comprised naive CD4+ T cells from blood. The CDR3 reads CASSASGVGNSPLHF. In nucleotides, the CDR3 is TGTGCCAGCAGCGCTTCTGGGGTTGGCAATTCACCCCTCCACTTT.